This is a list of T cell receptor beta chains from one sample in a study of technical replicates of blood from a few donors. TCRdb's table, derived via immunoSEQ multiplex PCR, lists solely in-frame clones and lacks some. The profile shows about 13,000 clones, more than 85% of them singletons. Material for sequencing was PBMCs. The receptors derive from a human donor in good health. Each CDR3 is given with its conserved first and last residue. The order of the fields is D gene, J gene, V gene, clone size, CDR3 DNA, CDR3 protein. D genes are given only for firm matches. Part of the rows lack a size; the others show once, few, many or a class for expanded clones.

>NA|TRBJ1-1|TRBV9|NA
TGTGCCAGCCAGGCAGAAGTGAACACTGAAGCTTTCTTT
CASQAEVNTEAFF
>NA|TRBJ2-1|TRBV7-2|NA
TGTGCCAGCAGCTTAGGGGGTCTAGGGGCCTACAATGAGCAGTTCTTC
CASSLGGLGAYNEQFF
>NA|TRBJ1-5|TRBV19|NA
TGTGCCAGCACGAAACAGGGCTGGAGCAATCAGCCCCAGCATTTT
CASTKQGWSNQPQHF
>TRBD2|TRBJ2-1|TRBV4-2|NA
TGTGCCAGCAGAACAATAGCGGGAGGGCCGAACTTATACAATGAGCAGTTCTTC
CASRTIAGGPNLYNEQFF
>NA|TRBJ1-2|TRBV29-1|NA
TGCAGCGTTACCCCCCGACAGGTGGGCTACACCTTC
CSVTPRQVGYTF
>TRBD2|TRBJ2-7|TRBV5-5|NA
TGTGCCAGCAGCATAGGGACTAGCGGGAGGGCAAGCGAGCAGTACTTC
CASSIGTSGRASEQYF
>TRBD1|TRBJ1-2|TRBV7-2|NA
TGTGCCAGCAGCTCAAGGACAGGGGGCCTTGATGGCTACACCTTC
CASSSRTGGLDGYTF
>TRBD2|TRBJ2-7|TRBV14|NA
TGTGCCAGCAGCCAAGTAGCGGGAGGGTACGAGCAGTACTTC
CASSQVAGGYEQYF
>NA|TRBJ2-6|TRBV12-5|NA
TGTGCTAGTGGTGGTTCTGGGAGCGGTACAGGGGCCAACGTCCTGACTTTC
CASGGSGSGTGANVLTF
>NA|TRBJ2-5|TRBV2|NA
TGTGCCAGCAGTTTTACGGGAGAAGAGACCCAGTACTTC
CASSFTGEETQYF
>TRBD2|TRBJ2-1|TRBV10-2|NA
TGCGCCAGCAGTGGGACTAGAGGGTCAGGACGTGAGCAGTTCTTC
CASSGTRGSGREQFF
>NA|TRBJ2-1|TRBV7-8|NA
TGTGCCAGCAGCTTAGACCAGATGAATGAGCAGTTCTTC
CASSLDQMNEQFF
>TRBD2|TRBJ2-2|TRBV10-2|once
TGCGCCAGCAGTGAGTCTGCGGGAGGAACCACCGGGGAGCTGTTTTTT
CASSESAGGTTGELFF
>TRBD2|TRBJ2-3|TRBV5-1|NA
TGCGCCAGCAGCGGTACGGCGGGACTAGCGGGAGCCGATACGCAGTATTTT
CASSGTAGLAGADTQYF
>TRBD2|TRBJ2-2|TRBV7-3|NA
TGTGCCAGCAGCCCCACGTCTCGGGGAAGCGGGATTATCGGGGAGCTGTTTTTT
CASSPTSRGSGIIGELFF
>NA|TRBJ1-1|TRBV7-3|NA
TGTGCCAGCAGCACCGGGACTATGAACACTGAAGCTTTCTTT
CASSTGTMNTEAFF
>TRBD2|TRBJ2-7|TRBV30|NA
TGTGCCTGGAGTGGTTATCGAACTAGCGGGACCTACTTC
CAWSGYRTSGTYF
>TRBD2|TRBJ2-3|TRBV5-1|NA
TGCGCCAGCAGCTTCGGGGGGGAGACAGATACGCAGTATTTT
CASSFGGETDTQYF
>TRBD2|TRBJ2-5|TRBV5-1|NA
TGCGCCAGCAGCCTACTAGCGGGAGCACAGGAGACCCAGTACTTC
CASSLLAGAQETQYF
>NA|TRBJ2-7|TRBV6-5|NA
TGTGCCAGCAGTCTTCAGGGCTACGAGCAGTACTTC
CASSLQGYEQYF
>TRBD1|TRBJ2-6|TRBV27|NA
TGTGCCAGCAGTTTGACAGGGGGGCCCTCTGGGGCCAACGTCCTGACTTTC
CASSLTGGPSGANVLTF
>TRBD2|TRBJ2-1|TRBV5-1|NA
TGCGCCAGCCGGGAGGGGACGGAGGACAATGAGCAGTTCTTC
CASREGTEDNEQFF
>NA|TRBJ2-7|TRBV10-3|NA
TGTGCCATCAGTGGAGGATCAGACTACGAGCAGTACTTC
CAISGGSDYEQYF
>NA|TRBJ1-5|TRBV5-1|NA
TGCGCCAGCAGCTTGGATTCGGGGTATCAGCCCCAGCATTTT
CASSLDSGYQPQHF
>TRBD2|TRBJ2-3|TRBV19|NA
TGTGCCAGTAGTTCGAGACCGGGACTAGCGGGAGGTTACACAGATACGCAGTATTTT
CASSSRPGLAGGYTDTQYF
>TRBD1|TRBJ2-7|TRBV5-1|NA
TGCGCCAGCAGCTTGGCGTCAAAGGGGGCGGTCGCCTACGAGCAGTACTTC
CASSLASKGAVAYEQYF
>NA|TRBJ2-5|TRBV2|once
TGTGCCAGCAGAAGACTAGGAGGAGGACAGTACTTC
CASRRLGGGQYF
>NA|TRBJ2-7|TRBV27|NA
TGTGCCAGCAGTTTATATACAGGGAACCCCTACGAGCAGTACTTC
CASSLYTGNPYEQYF
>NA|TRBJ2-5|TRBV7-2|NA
TGTGCCAGCAGCCCAAGAGGGGGAACGGAGACCCAGTACTTC
CASSPRGGTETQYF